A selection of T cell receptor beta chains follows, all from one sample in a study of blood T cell repertoires in COVID-19. Assay used: immunoSEQ multiplex PCR; TCRdb lists only in-frame clones, some missing. Among fewer than 30,000 clones, about 89% were seen once, and the ten largest hold just over 5%. The sample taken for sequencing was peripheral blood. Every receptor here comes from a man between 45 and 60 years old with active COVID-19. Both conserved end residues are part of each CDR3. A D gene is named only where the DNA matches it firmly. Clone size is not always given. Where it is, it says once, few, many or a class for expanded clones.

V: TRBV7-2
size: NA
D: TRBD1
J: TRBJ2-1
DNA: TGTGCCAGCAGCCCGAGGGGACAGTTAAACAATGAGCAGTTCTTC
CDR3: CASSPRGQLNNEQFF

V: TRBV6-2/TRBV6-3
size: NA
D: TRBD2
J: TRBJ2-5
DNA: TGTGCCAGCAGTTACGAGTTCGGGACTACAGAGACCCAGTACTTC
CDR3: CASSYEFGTTETQYF

V: TRBV27
size: NA
D: NA
J: TRBJ2-1
DNA: TGTGCCAGCAGCCGTACAGTGGATGAGCAGTTCTTC
CDR3: CASSRTVDEQFF

V: TRBV3-1/TRBV3-2
size: NA
D: TRBD1
J: TRBJ1-5
DNA: TGTGCCAGCAGCCACTCGGACAGGGACAGTCAGCCCCAGCATTTT
CDR3: CASSHSDRDSQPQHF

V: TRBV29-1
size: NA
D: TRBD2
J: TRBJ2-3
DNA: TGCAGCGTCTCGGGGGGTTACCAGACAGATACGCAGTATTTT
CDR3: CSVSGGYQTDTQYF

V: TRBV20-1
size: NA
D: TRBD1
J: TRBJ2-7
DNA: TGCAGTGCTTTAGGACAGGGCGAGCAGTACTTC
CDR3: CSALGQGEQYF

V: TRBV5-8
size: NA
D: NA
J: TRBJ2-2
DNA: TGTGCCAGCGCGAGCATACAGGTCATCAACACCGGGGAGCTGTTTTTT
CDR3: CASASIQVINTGELFF

V: TRBV6-2/TRBV6-3
size: once
D: TRBD2
J: TRBJ2-2
DNA: TGTGCCAGCAGTCGGACGGGGACTAGCGGGACTAACGGGGAGCTGTTTTTT
CDR3: CASSRTGTSGTNGELFF

V: TRBV18
size: NA
D: NA
J: TRBJ1-2
DNA: TGTGCCAGCTCACCACTTGAAATTCGGGGTGGCTACACCTTC
CDR3: CASSPLEIRGGYTF

V: TRBV11-2
size: NA
D: NA
J: TRBJ2-1
DNA: TGTGCCAGCAGCGTCGGGACAGGGAAACTAGCGGGGTACAATGAGCAGTTCTTC
CDR3: CASSVGTGKLAGYNEQFF

V: TRBV28
size: NA
D: NA
J: TRBJ2-7
DNA: TGTGCCAGCAGTTTAAGACCCAGGGCTGGGGAGCAGTACTTC
CDR3: CASSLRPRAGEQYF

V: TRBV7-9
size: NA
D: NA
J: TRBJ1-2
DNA: TGTGCCAGCAGCCCCAACAGGGAACCCTATGGCTACACCTTC
CDR3: CASSPNREPYGYTF

V: TRBV5-1
size: NA
D: NA
J: TRBJ1-2
DNA: TGCGCCAGCACCTTAGGAGGGACTAACTATGGCTACACCTTC
CDR3: CASTLGGTNYGYTF

V: TRBV5-5
size: NA
D: NA
J: TRBJ1-4
DNA: TGTGCCAGCAGCCTAAGACAGCCAGGGACTAATGAAAAACTGTTTTTT
CDR3: CASSLRQPGTNEKLFF

V: TRBV25-1
size: NA
D: NA
J: TRBJ2-5
DNA: TGTGCCAGCAGTCCCCTAGGCGGATCCTCGCAAGAGACCCAGTACTTC
CDR3: CASSPLGGSSQETQYF

V: TRBV4-3
size: NA
D: NA
J: TRBJ1-2
DNA: TGCGCCAGCAGCCTAAACCCCCCACTGACAGGTGGCTACACCTTC
CDR3: CASSLNPPLTGGYTF

V: TRBV19
size: NA
D: TRBD1
J: TRBJ2-7
DNA: TGTGCCAGTAGTCCCAGGACAGGGCCCTACGAGCAGTACTTC
CDR3: CASSPRTGPYEQYF

V: TRBV10-3
size: NA
D: NA
J: TRBJ1-1
DNA: TGTGCCATCAGTGTTGGAGGGAACACTGAAGCTTTCTTT
CDR3: CAISVGGNTEAFF

V: TRBV6-2/TRBV6-3
size: NA
D: NA
J: TRBJ1-5
DNA: TGTGCCAGCAGTAACGGGAGGAATCAGCCCCAGCATTTT
CDR3: CASSNGRNQPQHF

V: TRBV11-1
size: NA
D: NA
J: TRBJ2-5
DNA: TGTGCCAGCAGCTTAATGCCAGGGATTGGGGAGACCCAGTACTTC
CDR3: CASSLMPGIGETQYF

V: TRBV11-2
size: NA
D: TRBD1
J: TRBJ2-6
DNA: TGTGCCAGCAGCCAGGGGGCGCTGGGGGCCAACGTCCTGACTTTC
CDR3: CASSQGALGANVLTF

V: TRBV4-1
size: NA
D: NA
J: TRBJ1-2
DNA: TGCGCCAGCACCCGCGGGTTCATAGGGTGGGGCTACACCTTC
CDR3: CASTRGFIGWGYTF

V: TRBV5-1
size: NA
D: NA
J: TRBJ1-3
DNA: TGCGCCAGCAGCTTGGTTGGCCCTGGTCCTTCTGGAAACACCATATATTTT
CDR3: CASSLVGPGPSGNTIYF

V: TRBV2
size: NA
D: TRBD2
J: TRBJ2-1
DNA: TGTGCCAGCAGTGAATTTCAGGGGACTAGCGGGGGGTTTGAGCAGTTCTTC
CDR3: CASSEFQGTSGGFEQFF

V: TRBV12-2
size: NA
D: NA
J: TRBJ1-1
DNA: TGTGCAAGTCGGTCCGGGACACTAATGAACACTGAAGCTTTCTTT
CDR3: CASRSGTLMNTEAFF

V: TRBV4-2
size: NA
D: TRBD2
J: TRBJ2-5
DNA: TGTGCCAGCAGCGTTCTAGCGGGAGAAGAGACCCAGTACTTC
CDR3: CASSVLAGEETQYF

V: TRBV3-1/TRBV3-2
size: NA
D: NA
J: TRBJ2-1
DNA: TGTGCCAGCAGCCAACCCCCCGCGCGAGTTCTTTTAAAGTACAATGAGCAGTTCTTC
CDR3: CASSQPPARVLLKYNEQFF

V: TRBV30
size: few
D: NA
J: TRBJ1-5
DNA: TGTGCCTGGAGTCGTCGGGGGGCTAGCAATCAGCCCCAGCATTTT
CDR3: CAWSRRGASNQPQHF

V: TRBV21-1
size: NA
D: NA
J: TRBJ2-6
DNA: TGTGCCAGCAGCAAAGTGTTTAGGGGACAGGGGTTCTCTGGGGCCAACGTCCTGACTTTC
CDR3: CASSKVFRGQGFSGANVLTF

V: TRBV7-9
size: NA
D: NA
J: TRBJ2-6
DNA: TGTGCCAGCAGCTTAGGAGGCGGTAGTGGGGCCAACGTCCTGACTTTC
CDR3: CASSLGGGSGANVLTF

V: TRBV28
size: NA
D: TRBD2
J: TRBJ2-7
DNA: TGTGCCAGCAGTTTTAGCGCGGGAGGGTACGAGCAGTACTTC
CDR3: CASSFSAGGYEQYF

V: TRBV6-2/TRBV6-3
size: NA
D: NA
J: TRBJ2-1
DNA: TGTGCCAGCAGTTATCCAAGGAGGCGGGGACCCTACAATGAGCAGTTCTTC
CDR3: CASSYPRRRGPYNEQFF

V: TRBV7-3
size: NA
D: TRBD2
J: TRBJ2-3
DNA: TGTGCCAGCAGCTTAACCCCTAGCGGTGCAGGGGATACGCAGTATTTT
CDR3: CASSLTPSGAGDTQYF

V: TRBV7-2
size: NA
D: TRBD1
J: TRBJ1-1
DNA: TGTGCCAGCAGCTACGCAGGGGGTACTGAAGCTTTCTTT
CDR3: CASSYAGGTEAFF

V: TRBV29-1
size: NA
D: TRBD2
J: TRBJ2-1
DNA: TGCAGCGTCGGTCAGACCTGGACTAGCGGGACCTATGAGCAGTTCTTC
CDR3: CSVGQTWTSGTYEQFF

V: TRBV2
size: NA
D: NA
J: TRBJ2-1
DNA: TGTGCCAGCAGTGAGAGTGGGGGGTTTGAGCAGTTCTTC
CDR3: CASSESGGFEQFF

V: TRBV1
size: NA
D: NA
J: TRBJ2-1
DNA: TGCACCAGCAGCCCCCCTCCTAGCGGGGGATACAATGAGCAGTTCTTC
CDR3: CTSSPPPSGGYNEQFF

V: TRBV5-4
size: NA
D: TRBD1
J: TRBJ1-2
DNA: TGTGCCAGCAGATCTGTAGGGGGCGGCTATGGCTACACCTTC
CDR3: CASRSVGGGYGYTF

V: TRBV6-5
size: NA
D: TRBD1
J: TRBJ1-6
DNA: TGTGCCAGCACTACAGGGGTCGGTTCACCCCTCCACTTT
CDR3: CASTTGVGSPLHF

V: TRBV18
size: NA
D: TRBD1
J: TRBJ2-7
DNA: TGTGCCAGCTCACCAGTGGGGACAGGGTGGGGCTCCGAGCAGTACTTC
CDR3: CASSPVGTGWGSEQYF

V: TRBV7-8
size: NA
D: TRBD1
J: TRBJ1-2
DNA: TGTGCCAGCAGCTTAGTAACAGGGGATCCCTATGGCTACACCTTC
CDR3: CASSLVTGDPYGYTF

V: TRBV6-5
size: NA
D: TRBD1
J: TRBJ2-2
DNA: TGTGCCACTCGGACAGGGGAGACCGGGGAGCTGTTTTTT
CDR3: CATRTGETGELFF

V: TRBV27
size: NA
D: TRBD2
J: TRBJ2-3
DNA: TGTGCCGCCTCCATAGCGGGAGGGAGAGGTGGAGATACGCAGTATTTT
CDR3: CAASIAGGRGGDTQYF

V: TRBV19
size: NA
D: NA
J: TRBJ1-5
DNA: TGTGCCAGTAGTGTGCGGGACGGGGGACGCAATCAGCCCCAGCATTTT
CDR3: CASSVRDGGRNQPQHF

V: TRBV24-1
size: NA
D: TRBD1
J: TRBJ1-2
DNA: TGTGCCACCAGTGAACCCGGACAGGCTAACTATGGCTACACCTTC
CDR3: CATSEPGQANYGYTF

V: TRBV6-5
size: NA
D: TRBD1
J: TRBJ1-2
DNA: TGTGCCAGCAGTCAACAGGGGGCGTTTATCTATGGCTACACCTTC
CDR3: CASSQQGAFIYGYTF

V: TRBV6-1
size: NA
D: TRBD2
J: TRBJ2-5
DNA: TGTGCCAGCAGTGGTAGCGGGGGGGCCGTTTTGGGGACCCAGTACTTC
CDR3: CASSGSGGAVLGTQYF

V: TRBV9
size: NA
D: NA
J: TRBJ2-7
DNA: TGTGCCAGCAGCGTATCAGGGCGAACCGACGAGCAGTACTTC
CDR3: CASSVSGRTDEQYF

V: TRBV4-1
size: NA
D: NA
J: TRBJ1-5
DNA: TGCGCCAGCAGCCAGCGGGGGGAGGGTCAGCCCCAGCATTTT
CDR3: CASSQRGEGQPQHF

V: TRBV18
size: NA
D: NA
J: TRBJ2-1
DNA: TGTGCCAGCTCCTTCTTCACCGGGGGGCAAAATGAGCAGTTCTTC
CDR3: CASSFFTGGQNEQFF

V: TRBV7-2
size: NA
D: TRBD2
J: TRBJ2-1
DNA: TGTGCCAGCAGCGCGGGGACTAGCGGATACAATGAGCAGTTCTTC
CDR3: CASSAGTSGYNEQFF

V: TRBV11-2
size: once
D: NA
J: TRBJ2-6
DNA: TGTGCCAGCAGCTTGATAGTCGTCTCTGGGGCCAACGTCCTGACTTTC
CDR3: CASSLIVVSGANVLTF

V: TRBV30
size: NA
D: TRBD2
J: TRBJ2-7
DNA: TGTGCCTGGAGTTACGGCGGGAGTGACGAGCAGTACTTC
CDR3: CAWSYGGSDEQYF

V: TRBV18
size: NA
D: NA
J: TRBJ1-3
DNA: TGTGCCAGCTCACCAGGTGCAGTTGGAAACACCATATATTTT
CDR3: CASSPGAVGNTIYF

V: TRBV25-1
size: NA
D: TRBD1
J: TRBJ2-7
DNA: TGTGCCAGCAGTGGAGGACAGGCGACTCGGTTC
CDR3: CASSGGQATRF

V: TRBV9
size: NA
D: TRBD1
J: TRBJ2-7
DNA: TGTGCCAGCAGCCCGGGACAGCTAAGCTCCTACGAGCAGTACTTC
CDR3: CASSPGQLSSYEQYF

V: TRBV28
size: NA
D: NA
J: TRBJ1-5
DNA: TGTGCCTCGGGGGGGGGCAATCAGCCCCAGCATTTT
CDR3: CASGGGNQPQHF

V: TRBV5-1
size: NA
D: NA
J: TRBJ1-2
DNA: TGCGCCAGCAGCTTGGTTGGGGAGGTTAACTATGGCTACACCTTC
CDR3: CASSLVGEVNYGYTF

V: TRBV2
size: NA
D: NA
J: TRBJ2-6
DNA: TGTGCCAGCAGTGGCAGCTCTGGGGCCAACGTCCTGACTTTC
CDR3: CASSGSSGANVLTF